This T cell receptor beta chain derives from a study of blood T cell repertoires in COVID-19. The CDR3 sequence is 16 residues long. V lost 5 bases and J lost 3; bases outside the gene matches: 9. Germline V gene sequence: CDR1 SGHDT, CDR2 YYEEEE. This clone was observed a handful of times. Produced via immunoSEQ multiplex PCR; TCRdb's table is partial and in-frame only. The table lists roughly 81,000 clones, about four fifths of them singletons. Sequencing input: peripheral blood. The rearrangement links TRBV5-6 to TRBJ2-7, with 12 bases identical to TRBD2. The TCR was taken from a man older than 75 with active or convalescent COVID-19. CDR3 bases: TGTGCCAGCAGGCCAGGACTAGCGGGACGTCGCTACGAGCAGTACTTC. It yields the protein CASRPGLAGRRYEQYF.